Sequencing of this TCR beta chain was carried out in a study of cytomegalovirus exposure and HLA in healthy donors. Method: immunoSEQ multiplex PCR; TCRdb's copy keeps in-frame clones and lacks some. The table records 150,000 or so clones, approximately 89% of them present only once. The CDR3 spans 13 residues. The germline gives CDR1 SGHTA, CDR2 FQGNSA. V dropped 8 bases and J dropped 0 bases, with 10 bases sitting between them. As for this clone: No antigen is known for it.

Study-level points and caveats: Rare sequences made up most TCRs, while some public TCRs were found in many donors. It was confirmed in vitro that a few of the CMV-associated chains were specific for CMV antigens. Researchers catalogued roughly 150 TCR beta chains as cytomegalovirus-associated.

This TCR was recovered from a man between 18 and 35 years old in good health and CMV-seropositive. The chain uses TRBV7-2 and TRBJ1-2; the D gene is possibly TRBD1 (6 bases). Sequencing was performed on PBMCs. The CDR3 here is CASVQGSNYGYTF. CDR3 nucleotide sequence: TGTGCCAGCGTCCAGGGGTCTAACTATGGCTACACCTTC.